This T cell receptor (beta chain) was documented in a study of CD8 T cell repertoires and HIV-1 epitope variants. Overall study: Controls were a CMV, EBV and flu pool, Ebola AY9, and no peptide. An approximately eleven-day culture received IL-2, IL-7 and IL-15 on days 3 and 7.

Assay: immunoSEQ multiplex PCR; the TCRdb copy retains only in-frame clones and omits some. The repertoire consists of roughly 4,900 clones, with roughly 69% occurring once and the leading ten covering roughly 40%. Germline V gives CDR1 GTSNPN, CDR2 SVGIG (reference sequence). The ends were cut back, 0 bases at V and 6 bases at J, with 9 bases in the middle. The CDR3 length is 13 residues. As regards this clone: No antigen is known for it.

Study-level points and caveats: Nine or ten antigen-specific TCR beta clonotypes were found; about six seemed cross-reactive to variants.

Sequencing used cultured CD8+ T cells derived from PBMCs. The TCR was taken from a male donor with HIV. The chain is built from TRBV30 and TRBJ1-5, with D uncertain. The CDR3: CAWSVRGLQPQHF. As DNA, the CDR3 is TGTGCCTGGAGTGTACGTGGTCTTCAGCCCCAGCATTTT.